This T cell receptor beta chain originates from a study of blood T cell repertoires in COVID-19. For the study at large: Samples representing acute and convalescent COVID-19 were sourced from the United States, Italy and Spain. In each case, the material was cDNA or gDNA derived from T cells, B-cell-depleted T cells, or PBMCs.

Across 20 to 25 US areas, participants ranged in age from 18 to 89 years. Per the germline V gene, CDR1 is MRHNA and CDR2 is SNTAGT. The length of the CDR3 is 14 residues. V lost 5 bases and J 5 bases, leaving 15 bases between the germline ends. Methods used by the authors: Reference gene primer amplification gave estimated nucleated cell counts. Produced via immunoSEQ multiplex PCR; TCRdb's table is partial and in-frame only. V and J calls and clone size are copied from that table; D and trimming were computed from the DNA. The sample holds 200,000 to 250,000 clones, 70% to 90% seen once. This clone came up once.

The chain uses TRBV6-4 and TRBJ1-1; maybe TRBD1 (6 bases). Sequencing used PBMCs or T cells enriched from blood (not recorded which). The source of this sequence is a man in his thirties or forties who had recovered from COVID-19. CDR3 sequence (DNA): TGTGCCAGCAGTACCGAACAGGGTGGGACTGAAGCTTTCTTT. Its protein is CASSTEQGGTEAFF.